The sequence of this T cell receptor beta chain was determined in a study of T cells after yellow fever vaccination. Study-wide context: Preparation used SMART-Seq v4 Ultra Low Input for the low-cell-number fractions. Study results and caveats: Post-booster reappearance was seen for most primary-vaccination clones (roughly 97% CD4, 75% to 90% CD8). Some clonotypes, a small share, were shared between CD4 and CD8 compartments.

Trimming cost V 3 bases and J 3 bases, with 17 bases left between them. Germline-derived CDR1 and CDR2 are LGHNA and YSLEER. The CDR3 is made up of 16 amino acids. TCR cDNA, made by 5'RACE template switching, carried an added universal primer site and UMIs. TCRdb recomputed calls from the 5' RACE reads with MiXCR, one row per CDR3 protein. The data show 300,000 to 400,000 distinct CDR3 sequences, with 8.7% seen just once and approximately 18% held by the top ten. This clonotype was seen a single time. Its antigen is still unknown. The sample here was PBMCs, taken on the day of the first yellow fever vaccination. The V call is TRBV4-3, the J call TRBJ1-1; the D gene is possibly TRBD1 (5 bases). This TCR derives from a man younger than 35 who received the YFV17D yellow fever vaccine. Here the CDR3 reads CASSQDVGGADTEAFF. The CDR3, as DNA: TGCGCCAGCAGCCAGGACGTGGGGGGAGCGGACACTGAAGCTTTCTTT.